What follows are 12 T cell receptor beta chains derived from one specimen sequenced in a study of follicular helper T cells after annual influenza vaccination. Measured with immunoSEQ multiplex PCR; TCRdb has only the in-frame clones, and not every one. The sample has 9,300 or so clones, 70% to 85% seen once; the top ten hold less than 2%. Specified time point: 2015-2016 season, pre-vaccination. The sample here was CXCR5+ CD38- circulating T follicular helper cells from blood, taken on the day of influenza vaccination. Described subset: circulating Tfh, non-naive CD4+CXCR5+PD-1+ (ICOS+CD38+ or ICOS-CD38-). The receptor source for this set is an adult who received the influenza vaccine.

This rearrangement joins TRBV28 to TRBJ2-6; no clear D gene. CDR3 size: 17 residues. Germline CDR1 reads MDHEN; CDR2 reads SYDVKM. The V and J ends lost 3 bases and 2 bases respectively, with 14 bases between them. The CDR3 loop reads CASSLATRLTGANVLTF. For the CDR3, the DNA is TGTGCCAGCAGTTTGGCAACCCGGTTAACTGGGGCCAACGTCCTGACTTTC.

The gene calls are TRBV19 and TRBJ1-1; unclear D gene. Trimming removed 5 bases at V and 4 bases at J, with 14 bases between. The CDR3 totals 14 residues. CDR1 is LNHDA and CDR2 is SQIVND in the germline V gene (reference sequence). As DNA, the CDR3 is TGTGCCAGTAGTTTCTCCGCTGTGGGCACTGAAGCTTTCTTT. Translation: CASSFSAVGTEAFF.

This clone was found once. For the CDR3, the DNA is TGCGCCAGCAGCTTGGTACCGAGCGGAAGCTACAATGAGCAGTTCTTC. It yields the protein CASSLVPSGSYNEQFF. The chain joins TRBV5-1 to TRBJ2-1; tentative D call: TRBD2 (5 bases). The ends were cut back, 0 bases at V and 3 bases at J, with 13 bases in the middle. Germline CDR1 and CDR2: SGHRS and YFSETQ. The CDR3 spans 16 residues.

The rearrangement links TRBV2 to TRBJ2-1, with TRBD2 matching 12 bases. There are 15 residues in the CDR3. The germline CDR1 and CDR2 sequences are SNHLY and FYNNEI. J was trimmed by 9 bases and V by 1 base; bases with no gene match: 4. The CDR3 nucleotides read TGTGCCAGCAGTGAAGGACTAGCGGGAGTAAGTGAGCAGTTCTTC. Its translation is CASSEGLAGVSEQFF. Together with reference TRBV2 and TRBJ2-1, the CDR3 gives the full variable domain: EPEVTQTPSHQVTQMGQEVILRCVPISNHLYFYWYRQILGQKVEFLVSFYNNEISEKSEIFDDQFSVERPDGSNFTLKIRSTKLEDSAMYFCASSEGLAGVSEQFFGPGTRLTVL.

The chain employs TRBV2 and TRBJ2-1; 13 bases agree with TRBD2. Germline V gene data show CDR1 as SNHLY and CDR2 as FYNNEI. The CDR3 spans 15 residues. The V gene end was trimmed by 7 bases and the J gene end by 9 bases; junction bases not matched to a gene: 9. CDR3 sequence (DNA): TGTGCCAGCACTATAGGACTAGCGGGAGTGGGTGAGCAGTTCTTC. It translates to CASTIGLAGVGEQFF.

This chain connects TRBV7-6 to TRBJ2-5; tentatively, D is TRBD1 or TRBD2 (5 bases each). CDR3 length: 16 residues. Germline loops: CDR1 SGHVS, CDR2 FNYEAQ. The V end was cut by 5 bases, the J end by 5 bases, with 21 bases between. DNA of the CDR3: TGTGCCAGCAGCCTATCCCCGGGACGCCAAGGGGAGACCCAGTACTTC. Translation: CASSLSPGRQGETQYF.

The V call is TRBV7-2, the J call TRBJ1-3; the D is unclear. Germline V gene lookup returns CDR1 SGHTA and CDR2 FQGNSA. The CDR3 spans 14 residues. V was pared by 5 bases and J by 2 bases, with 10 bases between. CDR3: CASSQTRTGNTIYF. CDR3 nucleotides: TGTGCCAGCAGCCAAACACGTACTGGAAACACCATATATTTT.

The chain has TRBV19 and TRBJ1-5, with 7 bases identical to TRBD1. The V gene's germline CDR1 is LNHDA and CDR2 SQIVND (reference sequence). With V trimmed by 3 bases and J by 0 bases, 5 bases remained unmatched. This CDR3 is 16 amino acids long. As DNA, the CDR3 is TGTGCCAGTAGTATCTGGGGACAGTCTAGCAATCAGCCCCAGCATTTT. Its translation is CASSIWGQSSNQPQHF.

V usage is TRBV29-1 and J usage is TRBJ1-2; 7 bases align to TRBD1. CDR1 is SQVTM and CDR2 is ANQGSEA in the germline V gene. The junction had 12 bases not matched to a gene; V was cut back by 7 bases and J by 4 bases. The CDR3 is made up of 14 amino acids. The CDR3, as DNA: TGCAGCGGATGGACAGGCGGGGGGGGCTATGGCTACACCTTC. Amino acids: CSGWTGGGGYGYTF.

CDR3 nucleotides: TGTGCCAGCTCCCCGGATTTAGTCGCAGATACGCAGTATTTT. Translation gives CASSPDLVADTQYF. The chain uses TRBV18 and TRBJ2-3; D gene ambiguous. The CDR3 contains 14 residues. The germline V gene has CDR1 KGHSH and CDR2 LQKENI. Trimming left V 6 bases short and J 4 bases short, with 14 bases between.

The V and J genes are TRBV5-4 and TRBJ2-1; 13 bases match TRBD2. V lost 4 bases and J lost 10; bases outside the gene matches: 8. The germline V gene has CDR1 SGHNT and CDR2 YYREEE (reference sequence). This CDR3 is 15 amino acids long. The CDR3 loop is CASSRGLAGVSEQFF. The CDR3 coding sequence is TGTGCCAGCAGCAGAGGACTAGCGGGAGTAAGCGAGCAGTTCTTC.

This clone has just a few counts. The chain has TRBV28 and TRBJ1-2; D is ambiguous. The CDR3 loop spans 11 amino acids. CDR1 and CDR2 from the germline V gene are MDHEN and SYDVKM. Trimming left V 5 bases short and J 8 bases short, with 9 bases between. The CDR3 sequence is CASSTLGGYTF. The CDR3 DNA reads TGTGCCAGCAGTACCCTAGGAGGCTACACCTTC.